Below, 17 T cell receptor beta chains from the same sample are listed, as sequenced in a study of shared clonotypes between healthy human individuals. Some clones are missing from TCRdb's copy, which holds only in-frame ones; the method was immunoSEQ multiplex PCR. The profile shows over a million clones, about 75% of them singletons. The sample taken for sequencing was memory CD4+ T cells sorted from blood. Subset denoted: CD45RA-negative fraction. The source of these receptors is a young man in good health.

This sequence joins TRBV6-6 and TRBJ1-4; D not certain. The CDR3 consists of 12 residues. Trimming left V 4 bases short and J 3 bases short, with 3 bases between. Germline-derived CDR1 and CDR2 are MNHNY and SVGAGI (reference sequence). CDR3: CASSSANEKLFF. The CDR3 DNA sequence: TGTGCCAGCAGTTCCGCTAATGAAAAACTGTTTTTT.

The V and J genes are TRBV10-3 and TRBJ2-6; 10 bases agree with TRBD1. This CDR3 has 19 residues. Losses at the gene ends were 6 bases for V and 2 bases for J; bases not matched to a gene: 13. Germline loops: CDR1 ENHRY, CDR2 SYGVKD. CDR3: CAISVKRDRGVTGANVLTF. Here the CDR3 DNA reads TGTGCCATCAGCGTCAAGAGGGACAGGGGAGTTACTGGGGCCAACGTCCTGACTTTC.

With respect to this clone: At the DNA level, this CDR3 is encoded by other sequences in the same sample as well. The DNA for the CDR3 is TGTGCCAGCAGTGAAGTCCGCGAGCAGTACTTC. This encodes CASSEVREQYF. The chain recombines TRBV6-1 with TRBJ2-7; D not resolved. CDR3 length: 11 amino acids. Germline CDR1 and CDR2: MNHNS and SASEGT. V was trimmed by 1 base and J by 6 bases, leaving 4 bases between them.

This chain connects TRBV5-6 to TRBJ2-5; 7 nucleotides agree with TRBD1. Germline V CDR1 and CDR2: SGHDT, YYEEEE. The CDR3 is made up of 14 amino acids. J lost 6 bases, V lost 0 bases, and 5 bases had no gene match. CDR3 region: CASSLGQGSKTQYF. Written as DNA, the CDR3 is TGTGCCAGCAGCTTGGGACAGGGTTCAAAGACCCAGTACTTC.

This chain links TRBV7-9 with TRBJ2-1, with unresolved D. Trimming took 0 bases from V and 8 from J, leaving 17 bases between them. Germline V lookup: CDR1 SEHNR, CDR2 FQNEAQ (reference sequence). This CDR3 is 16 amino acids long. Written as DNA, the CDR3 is TGTGCCAGCAGCTTAGCCGACTGGGATGGAAGAGATGAGCAGTTCTTC. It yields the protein CASSLADWDGRDEQFF.

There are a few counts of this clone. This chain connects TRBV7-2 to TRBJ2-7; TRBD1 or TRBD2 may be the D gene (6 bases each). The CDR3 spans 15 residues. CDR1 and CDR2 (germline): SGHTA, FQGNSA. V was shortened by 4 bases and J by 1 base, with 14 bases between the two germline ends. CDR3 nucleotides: TGTGCCAGCAGCTCGGACGGGGGCTCATCCTACGAGCAGTACTTC. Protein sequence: CASSSDGGSSYEQYF.

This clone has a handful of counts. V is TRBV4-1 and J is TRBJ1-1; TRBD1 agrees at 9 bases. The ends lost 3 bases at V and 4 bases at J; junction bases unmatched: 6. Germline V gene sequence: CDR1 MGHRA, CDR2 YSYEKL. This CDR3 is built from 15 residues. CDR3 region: CASSHPGQGFTEAFF. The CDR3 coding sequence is TGCGCCAGCAGCCACCCGGGACAGGGTTTCACTGAAGCTTTCTTT.

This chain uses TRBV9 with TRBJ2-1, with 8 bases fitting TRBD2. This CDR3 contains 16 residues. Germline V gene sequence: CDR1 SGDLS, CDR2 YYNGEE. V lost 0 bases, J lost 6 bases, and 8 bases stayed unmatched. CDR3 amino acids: CASSVVPGGPSNEQFF. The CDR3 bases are TGTGCCAGCAGCGTAGTTCCGGGGGGGCCTTCCAATGAGCAGTTCTTC. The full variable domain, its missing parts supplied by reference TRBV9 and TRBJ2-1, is DSGVTQTPKHLITATGQRVTLRCSPRSGDLSVYWYQQSLDQGLQFLIQYYNGEERAKGNILERFSAQQFPDLHSELNLSSLELGDSALYFCASSVVPGGPSNEQFFGPGTRLTVL.

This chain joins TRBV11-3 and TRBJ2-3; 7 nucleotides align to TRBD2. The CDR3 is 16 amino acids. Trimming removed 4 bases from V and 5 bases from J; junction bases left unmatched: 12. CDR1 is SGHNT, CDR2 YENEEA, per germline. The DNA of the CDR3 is TGTGCCAGCAGCTCTGGCACTAGCGAAGAAGGAGATACGCAGTATTTT. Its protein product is CASSSGTSEEGDTQYF.

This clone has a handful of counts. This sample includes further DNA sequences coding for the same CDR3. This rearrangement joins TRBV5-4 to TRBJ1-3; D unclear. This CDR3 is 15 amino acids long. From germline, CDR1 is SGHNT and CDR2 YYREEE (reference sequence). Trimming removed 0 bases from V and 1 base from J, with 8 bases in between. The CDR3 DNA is TGTGCCAGCAGCTTGGTTGGTTCGTCTGGAAACACCATATATTTT. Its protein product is CASSLVGSSGNTIYF.

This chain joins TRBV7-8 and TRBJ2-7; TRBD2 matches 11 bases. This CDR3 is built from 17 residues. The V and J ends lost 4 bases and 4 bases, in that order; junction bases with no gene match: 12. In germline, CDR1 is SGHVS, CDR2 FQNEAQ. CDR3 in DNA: TGTGCCAGCAGCTCTAGTCCGGCTCCTAGCGGGGGGTACGAGCAGTACTTC. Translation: CASSSSPAPSGGYEQYF.

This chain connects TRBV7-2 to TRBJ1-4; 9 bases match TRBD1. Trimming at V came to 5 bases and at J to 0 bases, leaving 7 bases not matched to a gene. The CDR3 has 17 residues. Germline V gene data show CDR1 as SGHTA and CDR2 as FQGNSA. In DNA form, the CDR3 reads TGTGCCAGCAGCCTCGGGACAGGGTTTCCAACTAATGAAAAACTGTTTTTT. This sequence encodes CASSLGTGFPTNEKLFF.

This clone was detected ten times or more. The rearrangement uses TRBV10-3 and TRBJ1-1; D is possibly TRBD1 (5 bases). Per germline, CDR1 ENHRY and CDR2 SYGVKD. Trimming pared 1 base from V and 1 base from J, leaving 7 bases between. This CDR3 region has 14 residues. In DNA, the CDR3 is TGTGCCATCAGTGAGTGGGGACCGAACACTGAAGCTTTCTTT. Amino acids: CAISEWGPNTEAFF.

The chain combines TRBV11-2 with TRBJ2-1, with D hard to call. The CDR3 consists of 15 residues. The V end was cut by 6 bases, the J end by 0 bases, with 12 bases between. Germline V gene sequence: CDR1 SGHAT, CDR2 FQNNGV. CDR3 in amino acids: CASRDSGFSYNEQFF. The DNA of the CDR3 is TGTGCCAGCAGAGACTCAGGCTTCTCCTACAATGAGCAGTTCTTC.

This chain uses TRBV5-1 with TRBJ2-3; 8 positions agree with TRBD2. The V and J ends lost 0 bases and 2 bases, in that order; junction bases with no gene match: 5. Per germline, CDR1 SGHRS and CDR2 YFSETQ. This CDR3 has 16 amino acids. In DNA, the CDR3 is TGCGCCAGCAGCTTGGTAGGCGGGGGGAACACAGATACGCAGTATTTT. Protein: CASSLVGGGNTDTQYF. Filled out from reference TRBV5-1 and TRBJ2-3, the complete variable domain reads KAGVTQTPRYLIKTRGQQVTLSCSPISGHRSVSWYQQTPGQGLQFLFEYFSETQRNKGNFPGRFSGRQFSNSRSEMNVSTLELGDSALYLCASSLVGGGNTDTQYFGPGTRLTVL.

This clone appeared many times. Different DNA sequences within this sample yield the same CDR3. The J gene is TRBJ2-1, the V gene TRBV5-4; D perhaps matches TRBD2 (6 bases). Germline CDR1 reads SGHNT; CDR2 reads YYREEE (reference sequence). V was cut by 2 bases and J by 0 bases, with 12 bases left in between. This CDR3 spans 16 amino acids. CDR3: CASSFGSGSSYNEQFF. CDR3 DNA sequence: TGTGCCAGCAGCTTCGGTAGCGGAAGCTCCTACAATGAGCAGTTCTTC.

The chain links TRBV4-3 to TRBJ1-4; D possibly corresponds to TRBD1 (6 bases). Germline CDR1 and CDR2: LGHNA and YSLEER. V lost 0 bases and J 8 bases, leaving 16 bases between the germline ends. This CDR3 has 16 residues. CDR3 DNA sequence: TGCGCCAGCAGCCAAGAAGGGCGAGGGGGATTCGAAAAACTGTTTTTT. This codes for CASSQEGRGGFEKLFF.